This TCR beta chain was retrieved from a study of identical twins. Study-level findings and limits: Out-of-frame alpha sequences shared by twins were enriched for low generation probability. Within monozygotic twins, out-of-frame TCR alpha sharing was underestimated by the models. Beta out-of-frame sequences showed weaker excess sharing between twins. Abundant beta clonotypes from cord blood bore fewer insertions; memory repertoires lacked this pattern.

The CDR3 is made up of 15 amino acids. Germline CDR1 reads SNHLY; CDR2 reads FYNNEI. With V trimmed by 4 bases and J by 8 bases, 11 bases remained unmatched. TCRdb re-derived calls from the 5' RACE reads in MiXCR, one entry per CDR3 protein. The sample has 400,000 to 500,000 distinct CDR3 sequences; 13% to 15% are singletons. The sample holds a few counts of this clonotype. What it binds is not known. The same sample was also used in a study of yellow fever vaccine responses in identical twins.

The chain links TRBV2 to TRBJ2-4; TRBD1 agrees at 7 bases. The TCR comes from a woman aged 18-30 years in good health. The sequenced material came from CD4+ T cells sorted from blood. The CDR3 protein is CASSGSRQGWYIQYF. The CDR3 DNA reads TGTGCCAGCAGTGGGAGTAGACAGGGTTGGTACATTCAGTACTTC.